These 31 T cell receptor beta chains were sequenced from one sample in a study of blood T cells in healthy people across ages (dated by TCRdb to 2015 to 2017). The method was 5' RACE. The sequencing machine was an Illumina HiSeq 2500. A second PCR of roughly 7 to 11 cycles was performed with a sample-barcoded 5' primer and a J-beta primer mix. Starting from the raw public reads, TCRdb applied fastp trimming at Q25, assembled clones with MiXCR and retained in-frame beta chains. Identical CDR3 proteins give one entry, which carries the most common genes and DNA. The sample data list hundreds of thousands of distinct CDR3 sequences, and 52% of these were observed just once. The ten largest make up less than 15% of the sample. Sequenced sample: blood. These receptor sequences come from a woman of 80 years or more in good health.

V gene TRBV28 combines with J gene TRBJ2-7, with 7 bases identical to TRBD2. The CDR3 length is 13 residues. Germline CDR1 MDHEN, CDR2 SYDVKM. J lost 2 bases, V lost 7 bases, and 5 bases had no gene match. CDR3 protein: CASTPSGTYEQYF. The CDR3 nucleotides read TGTGCCAGCACCCCTAGCGGAACCTACGAGCAGTACTTC.

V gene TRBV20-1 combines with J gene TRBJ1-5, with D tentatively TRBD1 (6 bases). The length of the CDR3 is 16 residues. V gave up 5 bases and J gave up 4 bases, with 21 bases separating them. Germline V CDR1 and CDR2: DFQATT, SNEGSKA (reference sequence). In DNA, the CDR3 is TGCAGTGCTGAATCTTCCTGGGCAGGGGCAAATCAGCCCCAGCATTTT. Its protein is CSAESSWAGANQPQHF.

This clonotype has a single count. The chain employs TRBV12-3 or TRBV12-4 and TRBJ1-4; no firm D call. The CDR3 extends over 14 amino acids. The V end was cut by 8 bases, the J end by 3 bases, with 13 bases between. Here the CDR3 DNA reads TGTGCCAGCCACTCAGGCGTCCCTAATGAAAAACTGTTTTTT. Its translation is CASHSGVPNEKLFF.

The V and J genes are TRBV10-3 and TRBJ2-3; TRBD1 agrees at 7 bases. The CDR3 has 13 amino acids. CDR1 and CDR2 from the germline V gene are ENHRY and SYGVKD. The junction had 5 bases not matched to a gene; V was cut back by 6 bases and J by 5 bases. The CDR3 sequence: CAIRTGSLDTQYF. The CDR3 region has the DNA TGTGCCATCAGGACAGGGTCGTTAGATACGCAGTATTTT.

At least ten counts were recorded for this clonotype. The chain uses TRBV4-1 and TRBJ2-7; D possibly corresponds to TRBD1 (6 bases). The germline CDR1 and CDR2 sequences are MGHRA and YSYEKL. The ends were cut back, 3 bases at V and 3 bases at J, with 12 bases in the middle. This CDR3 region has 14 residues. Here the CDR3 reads CASSQRQEFYEQYF. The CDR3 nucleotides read TGCGCCAGCAGCCAGAGACAGGAATTCTACGAGCAGTACTTC.

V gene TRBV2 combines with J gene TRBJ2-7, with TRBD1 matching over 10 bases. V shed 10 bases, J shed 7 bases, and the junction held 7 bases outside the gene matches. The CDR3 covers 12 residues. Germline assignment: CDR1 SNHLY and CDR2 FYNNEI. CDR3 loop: CANRDRGDEQYF. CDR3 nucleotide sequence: TGTGCCAACAGGGACAGGGGCGATGAGCAGTACTTC.

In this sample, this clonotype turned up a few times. This CDR3 reads CASSQPSGALTNEKLFF. The CDR3 coding sequence is TGCGCCAGCAGCCAACCTTCGGGAGCACTGACTAATGAAAAACTGTTTTTT. The V gene is TRBV4-1, the J gene TRBJ1-4; D gene ambiguous. The V and J ends lost 2 bases and 2 bases respectively, with 15 bases between them. The CDR3 runs to 17 residues. Per germline, CDR1 MGHRA and CDR2 YSYEKL.

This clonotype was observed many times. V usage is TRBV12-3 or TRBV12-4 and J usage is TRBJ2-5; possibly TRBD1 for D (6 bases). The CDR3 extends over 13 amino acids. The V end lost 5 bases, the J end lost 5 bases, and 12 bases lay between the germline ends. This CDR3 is CASSQTGMETQYF. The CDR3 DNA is TGTGCCAGCAGTCAGACAGGCATGGAGACCCAGTACTTC.

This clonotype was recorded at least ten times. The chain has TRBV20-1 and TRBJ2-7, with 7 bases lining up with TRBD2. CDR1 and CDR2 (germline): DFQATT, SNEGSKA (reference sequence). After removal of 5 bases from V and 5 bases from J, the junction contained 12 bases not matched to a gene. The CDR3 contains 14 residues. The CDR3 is CSAPSAGVKNEQYF. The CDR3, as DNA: TGCAGTGCTCCGTCGGCGGGAGTAAAGAACGAGCAGTACTTC.

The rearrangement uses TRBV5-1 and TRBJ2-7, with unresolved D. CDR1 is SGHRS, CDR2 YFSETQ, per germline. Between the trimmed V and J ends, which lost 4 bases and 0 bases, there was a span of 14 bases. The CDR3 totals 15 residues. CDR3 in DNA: TGCGCCAGCAGCCAATCCGGGCGCATCTCCTACGAGCAGTACTTC. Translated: CASSQSGRISYEQYF. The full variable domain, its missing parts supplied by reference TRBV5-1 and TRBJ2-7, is KAGVTQTPRYLIKTRGQQVTLSCSPISGHRSVSWYQQTPGQGLQFLFEYFSETQRNKGNFPGRFSGRQFSNSRSEMNVSTLELGDSALYLCASSQSGRISYEQYFGPGTRLTVT.

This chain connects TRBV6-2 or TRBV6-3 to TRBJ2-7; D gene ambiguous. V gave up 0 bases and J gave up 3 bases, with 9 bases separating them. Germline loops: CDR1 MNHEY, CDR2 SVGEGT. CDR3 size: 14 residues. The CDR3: CASSYSRQFYEQYF. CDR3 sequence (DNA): TGTGCCAGCAGTTACTCTAGGCAGTTCTACGAGCAGTACTTC.

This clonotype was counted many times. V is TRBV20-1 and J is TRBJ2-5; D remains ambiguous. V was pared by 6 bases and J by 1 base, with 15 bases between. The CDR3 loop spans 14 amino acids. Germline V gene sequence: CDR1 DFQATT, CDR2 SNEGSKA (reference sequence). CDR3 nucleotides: TGCAGTGCCCCCTCTCGGGCTCGCCAAGAGACCCAGTACTTC. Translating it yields CSAPSRARQETQYF.

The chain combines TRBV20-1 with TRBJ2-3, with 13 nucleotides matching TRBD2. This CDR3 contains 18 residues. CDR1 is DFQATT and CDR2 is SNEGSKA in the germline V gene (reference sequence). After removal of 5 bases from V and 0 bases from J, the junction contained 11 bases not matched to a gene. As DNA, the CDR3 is TGCAGTGCTGCGGGACTAGCGGGGCAAAAAACTAGCACAGATACGCAGTATTTT. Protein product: CSAAGLAGQKTSTDTQYF.

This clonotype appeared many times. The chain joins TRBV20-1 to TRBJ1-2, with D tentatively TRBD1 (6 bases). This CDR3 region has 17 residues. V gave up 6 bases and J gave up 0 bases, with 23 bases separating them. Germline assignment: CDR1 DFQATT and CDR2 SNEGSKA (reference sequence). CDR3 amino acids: CSASPGHQSVANYGYTF. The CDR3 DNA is TGCAGTGCATCCCCGGGACACCAGTCCGTAGCTAACTATGGCTACACCTTC.

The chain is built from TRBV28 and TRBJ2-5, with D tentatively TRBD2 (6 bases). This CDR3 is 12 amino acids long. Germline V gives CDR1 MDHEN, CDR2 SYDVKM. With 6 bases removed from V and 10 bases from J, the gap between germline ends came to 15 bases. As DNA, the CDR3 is TGTGCCAGCAGCCCCGCGGGGTGGGTCCAGTACTTC. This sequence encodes CASSPAGWVQYF. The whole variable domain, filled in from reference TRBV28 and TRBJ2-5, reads DVKVTQSSRYLVKRTGEKVFLECVQDMDHENMFWYRQDPGLGLRLIYFSYDVKMKEKGDIPEGYSVSREKKERFSLILESASTNQTSMYLCASSPAGWVQYFGPGTRLLVL.

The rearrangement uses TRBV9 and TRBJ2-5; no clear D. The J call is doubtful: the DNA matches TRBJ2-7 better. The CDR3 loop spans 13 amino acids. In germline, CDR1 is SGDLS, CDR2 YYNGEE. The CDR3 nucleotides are TGTGCCAGCGCTCTAGGAGAAGGCTACGAGCAGTACTTC. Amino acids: CASALGEGYEQYF.

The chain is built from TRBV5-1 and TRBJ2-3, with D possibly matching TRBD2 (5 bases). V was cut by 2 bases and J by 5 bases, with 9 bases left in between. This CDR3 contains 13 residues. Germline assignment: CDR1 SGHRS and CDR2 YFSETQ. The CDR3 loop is CASSFGEGDTQYF. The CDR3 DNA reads TGCGCCAGCAGCTTCGGGGAAGGAGATACGCAGTATTTT. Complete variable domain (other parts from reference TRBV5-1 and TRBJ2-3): KAGVTQTPRYLIKTRGQQVTLSCSPISGHRSVSWYQQTPGQGLQFLFEYFSETQRNKGNFPGRFSGRQFSNSRSEMNVSTLELGDSALYLCASSFGEGDTQYFGPGTRLTVL.

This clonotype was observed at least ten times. DNA for the CDR3: TGCGCCAGCAGCCTACCTACAGGGGCTGGAAACAATGAGCAGTTCTTC. As protein: CASSLPTGAGNNEQFF. V and J are TRBV5-1 and TRBJ2-1; 7 nucleotides agree with TRBD1. CDR3 length: 16 residues. Trimming cost V 4 bases and J 5 bases; bases outside gene matches: 12. Germline V CDR1 and CDR2: SGHRS, YFSETQ.

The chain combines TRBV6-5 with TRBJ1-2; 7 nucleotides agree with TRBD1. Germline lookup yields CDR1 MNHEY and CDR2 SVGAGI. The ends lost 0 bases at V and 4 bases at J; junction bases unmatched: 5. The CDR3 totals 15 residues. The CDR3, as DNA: TGTGCCAGCAGTTACTCAAGACAGGGACGCTATGGCTACACCTTC. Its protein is CASSYSRQGRYGYTF.

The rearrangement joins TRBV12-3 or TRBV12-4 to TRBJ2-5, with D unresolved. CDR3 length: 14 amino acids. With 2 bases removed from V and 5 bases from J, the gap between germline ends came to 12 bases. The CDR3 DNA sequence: TGTGCCAGCAGTTTACTCCAGGCGGTGGAGACCCAGTACTTC. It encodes CASSLLQAVETQYF.

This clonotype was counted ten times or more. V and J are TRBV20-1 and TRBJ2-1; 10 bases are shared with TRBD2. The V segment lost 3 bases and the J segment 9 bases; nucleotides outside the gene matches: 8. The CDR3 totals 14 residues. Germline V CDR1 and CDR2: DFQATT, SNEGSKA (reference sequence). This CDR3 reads CSARGRERGGEQFF. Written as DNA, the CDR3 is TGCAGTGCTAGGGGGAGGGAGCGGGGGGGTGAGCAGTTCTTC.

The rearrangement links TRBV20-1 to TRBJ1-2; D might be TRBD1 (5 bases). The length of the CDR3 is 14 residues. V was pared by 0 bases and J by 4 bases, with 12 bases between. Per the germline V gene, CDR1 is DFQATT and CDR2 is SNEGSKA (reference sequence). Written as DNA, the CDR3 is TGCAGTGCTAGAGATACGGGGGTATTCTATGGCTACACCTTC. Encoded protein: CSARDTGVFYGYTF.

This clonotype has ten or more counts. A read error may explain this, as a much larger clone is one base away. CDR3 DNA: TGTGCCAGCAGTGACGGGACAGGGGCCTACGAGCAGTACTTC. This codes for CASSDGTGAYEQYF. The rearrangement links TRBV6-6 to TRBJ2-7, with TRBD1 matching 10 bases. V shed 5 bases and J 2 bases; nucleotides not matched to a gene: 3. Per germline, CDR1 MNHNY and CDR2 SVGAGI (reference sequence). The CDR3 has 14 amino acids.

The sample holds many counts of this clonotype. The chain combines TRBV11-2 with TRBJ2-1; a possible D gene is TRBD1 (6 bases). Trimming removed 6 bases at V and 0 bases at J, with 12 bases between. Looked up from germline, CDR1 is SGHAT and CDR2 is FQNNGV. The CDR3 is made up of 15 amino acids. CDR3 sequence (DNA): TGTGCCAGCAGACCCCCAGGGGCCTCCTACAATGAGCAGTTCTTC. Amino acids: CASRPPGASYNEQFF. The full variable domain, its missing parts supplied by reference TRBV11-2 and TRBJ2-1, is EAGVAQSPRYKIIEKRQSVAFWCNPISGHATLYWYQQILGQGPKLLIQFQNNGVVDDSQLPKDRFSAERLKGVDSTLKIQPAKLEDSAVYLCASRPPGASYNEQFFGPGTRLTVL.

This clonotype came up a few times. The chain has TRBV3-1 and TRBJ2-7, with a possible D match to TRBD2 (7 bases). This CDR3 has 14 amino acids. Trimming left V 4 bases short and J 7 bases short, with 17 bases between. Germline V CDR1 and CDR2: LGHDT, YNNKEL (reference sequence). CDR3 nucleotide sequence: TGTGCCAGCAGCCCCCCCGGGGGGCACAATGAGCAGTACTTC. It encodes CASSPPGGHNEQYF.

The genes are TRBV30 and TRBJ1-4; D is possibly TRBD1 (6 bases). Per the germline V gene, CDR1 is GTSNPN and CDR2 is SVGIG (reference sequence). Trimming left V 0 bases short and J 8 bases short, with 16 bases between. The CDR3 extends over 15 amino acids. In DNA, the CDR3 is TGTGCCTGGAGTGTAAAACAGGGAAGAGGCGAAAAACTGTTTTTT. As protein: CAWSVKQGRGEKLFF. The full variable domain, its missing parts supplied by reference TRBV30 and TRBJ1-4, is SQTIHQWPATLVQPVGSPLSLECTVEGTSNPNLYWYRQAAGRGLQLLFYSVGIGQISSEVPQNLSASRPQDRQFILSSKKLLLSDSGFYLCAWSVKQGRGEKLFFGSGTQLSVL.

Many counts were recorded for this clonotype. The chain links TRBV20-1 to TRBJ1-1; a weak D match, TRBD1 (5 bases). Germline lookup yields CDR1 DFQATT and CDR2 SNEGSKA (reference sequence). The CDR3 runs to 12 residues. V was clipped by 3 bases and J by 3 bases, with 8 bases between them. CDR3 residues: CSASRGDTEAFF. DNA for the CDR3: TGCAGTGCTAGCCGGGGGGACACTGAAGCTTTCTTT.

The CDR3 reads CAWSADSSLYNEQFF. The CDR3 nucleotides are TGTGCCTGGAGTGCCGACAGTTCCCTCTACAATGAGCAGTTCTTC. The chain joins TRBV30 to TRBJ2-1; D might be TRBD1 (5 bases). Germline lookup yields CDR1 GTSNPN and CDR2 SVGIG (reference sequence). CDR3 length: 15 amino acids. Deletions cut 1 base from V and 3 bases from J, with 13 bases between.

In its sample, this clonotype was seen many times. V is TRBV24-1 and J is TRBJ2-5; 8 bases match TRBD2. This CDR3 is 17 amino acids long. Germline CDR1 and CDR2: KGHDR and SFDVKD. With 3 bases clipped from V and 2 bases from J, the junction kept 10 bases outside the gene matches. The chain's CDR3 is CATSDTGGTYHQETQYF. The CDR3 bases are TGTGCCACCAGTGATACGGGGGGGACTTATCATCAAGAGACCCAGTACTTC.

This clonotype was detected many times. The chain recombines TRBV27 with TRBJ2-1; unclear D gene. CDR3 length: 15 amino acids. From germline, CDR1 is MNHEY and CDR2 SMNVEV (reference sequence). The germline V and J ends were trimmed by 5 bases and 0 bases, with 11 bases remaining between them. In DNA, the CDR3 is TGTGCCAGCAGTGCTTCCCTAAGCTCCTACAATGAGCAGTTCTTC. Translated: CASSASLSSYNEQFF.

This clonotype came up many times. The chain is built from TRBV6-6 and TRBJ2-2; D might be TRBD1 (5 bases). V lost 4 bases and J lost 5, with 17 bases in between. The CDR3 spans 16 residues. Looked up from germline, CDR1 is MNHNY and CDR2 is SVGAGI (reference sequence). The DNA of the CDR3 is TGTGCCAGCAGTTCGGACAACTTCATATCGACCGGGGAGCTGTTTTTT. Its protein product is CASSSDNFISTGELFF.